Below, 25 T cell receptor beta chains from the same sample are listed, as sequenced in a study of T cell changes during pregnancy in multiple sclerosis. Repertoires were generated with immunoSEQ multiplex PCR, while TCRdb's copy carries only in-frame clones and drops some. The sample includes about 40,000 clones, about 90% of them seen just once. Here the sequenced sample was peripheral blood, taken in the first trimester of pregnancy. The receptors derive from a female donor in good health, enrolled as a control in a pregnancy study.

The chain uses TRBV19 and TRBJ1-2; D is undetermined. The CDR3 has 12 amino acids. The V end was cut by 3 bases, the J end by 6 bases, with 8 bases between. The germline CDR1 and CDR2 sequences are LNHDA and SQIVND (reference sequence). CDR3 region: CASSIGGNGYTF. For the CDR3, the DNA is TGTGCCAGTAGTATTGGAGGCAATGGCTACACCTTC.

This clone was seen only a few times. The CDR3 bases are TGTGCCAGCAGCAAAGAGGCAGGGAACACAGATACGCAGTATTTT. It codes for CASSKEAGNTDTQYF. The rearrangement uses TRBV21-1 and TRBJ2-3; the D call TRBD1 from the table was never checked on the DNA. TRBV21-1 is marked as a pseudogene. The CDR3 has 15 residues.

The chain employs TRBV2 and TRBJ1-5; possibly TRBD1 for D (5 bases). Germline V gene lookup returns CDR1 SNHLY and CDR2 FYNNEI. V gave up 2 bases and J gave up 6 bases, with 14 bases separating them. The CDR3 contains 15 residues. CDR3 sequence: CASSESRVGSQPQHF. The CDR3 coding sequence is TGTGCCAGCAGTGAATCCAGGGTCGGTAGTCAGCCCCAGCATTTT.

The rearrangement joins TRBV4-1 to TRBJ2-3, with 13 bases that match TRBD2. V dropped 3 bases and J dropped 2; count of bases not matched to a gene: 14. Germline assignment: CDR1 MGHRA and CDR2 YSYEKL. The CDR3 covers 20 residues. CDR3 nucleotides: TGCGCCAGCAGCCAGTCGCTCGGGGGACTAGCGGGACCCGACACAGATACGCAGTATTTT. Its translation is CASSQSLGGLAGPDTDTQYF.

The chain links TRBV18 to TRBJ2-3; 11 positions agree with TRBD2. Germline assignment: CDR1 KGHSH and CDR2 LQKENI. Losses at the gene ends were 8 bases for V and 3 bases for J; bases not matched to a gene: 7. The CDR3 sequence is 15 residues long. CDR3 nucleotide sequence: TGTGCCAGCACCTCTAGCGGGGGGATGACAGATACGCAGTATTTT. Protein product: CASTSSGGMTDTQYF.

The V call is TRBV9, the J call TRBJ1-2; possibly TRBD1 for D (6 bases). The V end lost 4 bases, the J end lost 0 bases, and 13 bases lay between the germline ends. The V gene's germline CDR1 is SGDLS and CDR2 YYNGEE. The CDR3 spans 15 residues. CDR3 amino acids: CASSLGQPTNYGYTF. CDR3 nucleotides: TGTGCCAGCAGCCTCGGACAGCCTACTAACTATGGCTACACCTTC.

The chain employs TRBV23-1 and TRBJ1-5, with 7 bases aligning to TRBD1. TRBV23-1 is designated an ORF whose function remains uncertain. V shed 0 bases, J shed 0 bases, and the junction held 5 bases outside the gene matches. The CDR3 loop spans 17 amino acids. CDR3 residues: CASSQSRDSDSNQPQHF. The CDR3 DNA sequence: TGCGCCAGCAGTCAATCCCGGGACAGTGATAGCAATCAGCCCCAGCATTTT.

This rearrangement joins TRBV27 to TRBJ1-1; D possibly corresponds to TRBD1 (6 bases). Germline V gene sequence: CDR1 MNHEY, CDR2 SMNVEV (reference sequence). Trimming cost V 6 bases and J 3 bases, with 20 bases left between them. CDR3 length: 16 amino acids. The CDR3 nucleotides are TGTGCCAGCAGCCTGGGAACAGGGCTGAGGGACACTGAAGCTTTCTTT. This gives the protein CASSLGTGLRDTEAFF.

This chain uses TRBV5-1 with TRBJ2-5, with 10 bases that match TRBD2. With V trimmed by 2 bases and J by 1 base, 5 bases remained unmatched. The CDR3 consists of 16 residues. From germline, CDR1 is SGHRS and CDR2 YFSETQ. The CDR3 coding sequence is TGCGCCAGCAGCTTCGGACTAGCGGCCCGCCAAGAGACCCAGTACTTC. It translates to CASSFGLAARQETQYF.

This clone has a single count. The J gene is TRBJ2-5, the V gene TRBV6-5; 8 bases map to TRBD2. The CDR3 totals 15 residues. The germline CDR1 and CDR2 sequences are MNHEY and SVGAGI. V lost 2 bases, J lost 5 bases, and 7 bases stayed unmatched. The CDR3 DNA follows: TGTGCCAGCAGTTACACGGGGGGGGGTTGGGAGACCCAGTACTTC. This translates into CASSYTGGGWETQYF.

The V call is TRBV13, the J call TRBJ2-1; TRBD2 matches 10 bases. Germline V gene data show CDR1 as PRHDT and CDR2 as FYEKMQ (reference sequence). The ends lost 3 bases at V and 6 bases at J; junction bases unmatched: 5. The CDR3 loop spans 15 amino acids. CDR3 sequence: CASSFSGRIGNEQFF. CDR3 DNA sequence: TGTGCCAGCAGCTTTAGCGGGAGGATTGGCAATGAGCAGTTCTTC.

The chain joins TRBV27 to TRBJ1-1, with TRBD1 matching 7 bases. Trimming took 5 bases from V and 1 from J; bases not matched to a gene: 7. The CDR3 has 15 amino acids. Germline V CDR1 and CDR2: MNHEY, SMNVEV (reference sequence). The CDR3 bases are TGTGCCAGCAGTCCTTGGGGGACAGCGAACACTGAAGCTTTCTTT. Translating gives CASSPWGTANTEAFF.

The rearrangement joins TRBV6-6 to TRBJ1-5, with D unclear. The CDR3 has 14 amino acids. Germline lookup yields CDR1 MNHNY and CDR2 SVGAGI (reference sequence). V was pared by 2 bases and J by 5 bases, with 10 bases between. The CDR3 DNA is TGTGCCAGCAGTTACCCTCTACCACATCAGCCCCAGCATTTT. Encoded protein: CASSYPLPHQPQHF.

The genes are TRBV19 and TRBJ2-5; tentative D call: TRBD1 (6 bases). The germline V gene has CDR1 LNHDA and CDR2 SQIVND (reference sequence). This CDR3 is built from 15 residues. V was pared by 5 bases and J by 5 bases, with 18 bases between. CDR3 protein: CASSHQTGPRETQYF. The CDR3 nucleotides read TGTGCCAGTAGTCACCAGACAGGTCCTCGGGAGACCCAGTACTTC.

In its sample, this clone was seen a few times. This chain connects TRBV7-2 to TRBJ1-2; possible D gene TRBD1, 5 bases. Deletions cut 5 bases from V and 5 bases from J, with 12 bases between. CDR1 and CDR2 (germline): SGHTA, FQGNSA. The CDR3 has 13 amino acids. The CDR3 loop is CASSLGSGYGYTF. CDR3 coding DNA: TGTGCCAGCAGCCTCGGTTCAGGGTATGGCTACACCTTC.

This chain joins TRBV5-1 and TRBJ2-1, with TRBD1 identical over 8 bases. After removal of 4 bases from V and 6 bases from J, the junction contained 6 bases not matched to a gene. This CDR3 contains 14 residues. The germline CDR1 and CDR2 sequences are SGHRS and YFSETQ. The CDR3 region is CASSPPTGGNEQFF. CDR3 nucleotide sequence: TGCGCCAGCAGCCCCCCAACAGGGGGCAATGAGCAGTTCTTC.

The chain has TRBV30 and TRBJ2-7; D is unclear. The germline V gene encodes CDR1 GTSNPN and CDR2 SVGIG (reference sequence). CDR3 length: 11 amino acids. The germline V and J ends were trimmed by 1 base and 11 bases, with 12 bases remaining between them. CDR3 residues: CAWSGGSSKYF. CDR3 coding DNA: TGTGCCTGGAGTGGAGGAAGTTCCAAGTACTTC.

The chain couples TRBV10-1 to TRBJ2-5; TRBD1 aligns across 8 bases. V was pared by 3 bases and J by 4 bases, with 1 base of the junction left unmatched. The CDR3 has 13 amino acids. CDR1 is WNHNN, CDR2 SYGVQD, per germline (reference sequence). The CDR3 reads CASSDQGAETQYF. CDR3 in DNA: TGCGCCAGCAGTGATCAGGGGGCAGAGACCCAGTACTTC.

This clone was found once. The chain couples TRBV6-6 to TRBJ2-1, with TRBD2 identical over 7 bases. Trimming took 0 bases from V and 8 from J; bases not matched to a gene: 7. Germline lookup yields CDR1 MNHNY and CDR2 SVGAGI (reference sequence). This CDR3 has 15 amino acids. In DNA, the CDR3 is TGTGCCAGCAGTTACTCGAATTGGGGGGGGGATGAGCAGTTCTTC. Translation: CASSYSNWGGDEQFF.

This clone is a singleton in its sample. The V call is TRBV19, the J call TRBJ1-4; no clear D. Germline V gene data show CDR1 as LNHDA and CDR2 as SQIVND (reference sequence). This CDR3 has 17 amino acids. V dropped 4 bases and J dropped 3 bases, with 18 bases sitting between them. In nucleotides, the CDR3 is TGTGCCAGTAGTACGACCAAAACTTTCGGGGCTAATGAAAAACTGTTTTTT. Its translation is CASSTTKTFGANEKLFF.

This clone was found a few times. This chain joins TRBV10-1 and TRBJ2-7; a weak D match, TRBD2 (6 bases). V lost 5 bases and J lost 7, with 24 bases in between. The CDR3 totals 16 residues. The germline V gene has CDR1 WNHNN and CDR2 SYGVQD (reference sequence). DNA for the CDR3: TGCGCCAGCAGTCACCGTGGAGGGAGGACAAGGGAAGAGCAGTACTTC. It is translated as CASSHRGGRTREEQYF.

The V and J genes are TRBV15 and TRBJ1-3; weak D call: TRBD1 (5 bases). CDR3 length: 16 residues. V was cut by 2 bases and J by 7 bases, with 18 bases left in between. Germline values: CDR1 LNHNV, CDR2 YYDKDF (reference sequence). The CDR3 reads CATSRPPGSGGNTIYF. CDR3 nucleotide sequence: TGTGCCACCAGCAGACCTCCGGGCTCCGGGGGGAACACCATATATTTT.

V and J are TRBV13 and TRBJ2-5; maybe TRBD2 (6 bases). The CDR3 is 15 residues long. Trimming left V 4 bases short and J 5 bases short, with 17 bases between. CDR1 is PRHDT and CDR2 is FYEKMQ in the germline V gene (reference sequence). In DNA, the CDR3 is TGTGCCAGCAGCTCCCCGGGCTCCCGGGGGGAGACCCAGTACTTC. Translating gives CASSSPGSRGETQYF. The full variable domain, in which reference TRBV13 and TRBJ2-5 provide the parts outside the CDR3, is AAGVIQSPRHLIKEKRETATLKCYPIPRHDTVYWYQQGPGQDPQFLISFYEKMQSDKGSIPDRFSAQQFSDYHSELNMSSLELGDSALYFCASSSPGSRGETQYFGPGTRLLVL.

CDR3 DNA sequence: TGTGCCAGCAGCGTAGGTTTAGGGGGCACTGGAAACACCATATATTTT. Translating gives CASSVGLGGTGNTIYF. The chain uses TRBV9 and TRBJ1-3; the match to TRBD1 covers 7 bases. The germline gives CDR1 SGDLS, CDR2 YYNGEE. V was pared by 0 bases and J by 2 bases, with 5 bases of the junction left unmatched. This CDR3 is 16 amino acids long.

The chain has TRBV5-4 and TRBJ2-7, with a weak D call TRBD2 (6 bases). The germline CDR1 and CDR2 sequences are SGHNT and YYREEE (reference sequence). The CDR3 covers 13 residues. The V gene lost 3 bases and the J gene lost 6 bases, with 13 bases spanning the gap. Written as DNA, the CDR3 is TGTGCCAGCAGCTCACTAGCTTCAGGCGAGCAGTACTTC. This gives the protein CASSSLASGEQYF.